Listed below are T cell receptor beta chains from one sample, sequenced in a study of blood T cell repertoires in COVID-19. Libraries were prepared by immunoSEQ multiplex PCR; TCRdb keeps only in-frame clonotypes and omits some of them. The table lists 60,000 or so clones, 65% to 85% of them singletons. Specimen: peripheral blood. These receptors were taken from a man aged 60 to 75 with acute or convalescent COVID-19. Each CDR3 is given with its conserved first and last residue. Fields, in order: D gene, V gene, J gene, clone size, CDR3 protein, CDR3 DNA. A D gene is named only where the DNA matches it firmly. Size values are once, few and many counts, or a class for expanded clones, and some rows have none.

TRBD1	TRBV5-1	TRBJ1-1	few	CASSSDRAANTEAFF	TGCGCCAGCAGTTCCGACAGGGCGGCGAACACTGAAGCTTTCTTT
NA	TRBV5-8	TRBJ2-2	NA	CASSPGVGRGNTGELFF	TGTGCCAGCAGCCCTGGAGTGGGGCGGGGGAACACCGGGGAGCTGTTTTTT
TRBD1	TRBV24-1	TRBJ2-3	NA	CATRETGETDTQYF	TGTGCCACCAGGGAGACAGGGGAAACAGATACGCAGTATTTT
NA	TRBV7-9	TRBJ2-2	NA	CASSQGRVPVPVAGELFF	TGTGCCAGCAGCCAGGGGCGGGTACCAGTCCCCGTTGCCGGGGAGCTGTTTTTT
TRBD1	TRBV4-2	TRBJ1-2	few	CASSYETRGLYGYTF	TGTGCCAGCAGCTATGAGACAAGGGGGCTCTATGGCTACACCTTC
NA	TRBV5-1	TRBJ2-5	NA	CASSLTGLQETQYF	TGCGCCAGCAGCTTAACAGGGCTCCAAGAGACCCAGTACTTC
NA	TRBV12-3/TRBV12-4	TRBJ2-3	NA	CASSPTDTQYF	TGTGCCAGCAGTCCAACAGATACGCAGTATTTT
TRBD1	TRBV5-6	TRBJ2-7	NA	CASSFDRATEQYF	TGTGCCAGCAGCTTTGACAGGGCGACTGAGCAGTACTTC
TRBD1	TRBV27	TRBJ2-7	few	CASSLGTGAVYEQYF	TGTGCCAGCAGTTTAGGAACAGGGGCCGTTTACGAGCAGTACTTC
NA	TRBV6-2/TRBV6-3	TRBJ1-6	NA	CASSKKAAVNSPLHF	TGTGCCAGCAGTAAAAAGGCAGCGGTTAATTCACCCCTCCACTTT
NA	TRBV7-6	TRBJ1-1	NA	CASSHSGGLNTEAFF	TGTGCCAGCAGCCACAGCGGGGGTTTGAACACTGAAGCTTTCTTT
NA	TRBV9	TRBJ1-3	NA	CASSVEGDSGNTIYF	TGTGCCAGCAGCGTAGAGGGGGACTCTGGAAACACCATATATTTT
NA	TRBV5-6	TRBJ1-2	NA	CASSSTVSYGYTF	TGTGCCAGCAGCTCGACAGTCTCGTATGGCTACACCTTC
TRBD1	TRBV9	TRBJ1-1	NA	CASSVGQIGTEAFF	TGTGCCAGCAGCGTGGGACAGATCGGCACTGAAGCTTTCTTT
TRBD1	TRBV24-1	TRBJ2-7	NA	CATSDPGQGTGEQYF	TGTGCCACCAGTGACCCGGGACAGGGAACCGGCGAGCAGTACTTC
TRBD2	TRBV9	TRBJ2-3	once	CASSVKAGGTDTQYF	TGTGCCAGCAGCGTAAAAGCGGGGGGCACAGATACGCAGTATTTT
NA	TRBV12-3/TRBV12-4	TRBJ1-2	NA	CASRLTGGRGYTF	TGTGCCAGCAGGCTAACAGGTGGTAGAGGCTACACCTTC
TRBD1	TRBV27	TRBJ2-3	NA	CASTWTGGGDTQYF	TGTGCCAGCACTTGGACAGGGGGTGGAGATACGCAGTATTTT
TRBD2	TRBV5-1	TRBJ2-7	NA	CASSPGLAGYEQYF	TGCGCCAGCAGCCCCGGACTAGCTGGCTACGAGCAGTACTTC
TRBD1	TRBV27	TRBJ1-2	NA	CASRRDRAYGYTF	TGTGCCAGCAGAAGGGACAGGGCGTATGGCTACACCTTC
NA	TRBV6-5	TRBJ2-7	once	CASSLGAHEQYF	TGTGCCAGCAGCCTAGGCGCCCACGAGCAGTACTTC
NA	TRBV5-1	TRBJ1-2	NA	CASSRGFSNYGYTF	TGCGCCAGCAGCAGGGGTTTTTCTAACTATGGCTACACCTTC
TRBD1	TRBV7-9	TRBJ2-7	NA	CASSLGTGSDEQYF	TGTGCCAGCAGCTTGGGGACAGGGTCGGACGAGCAGTACTTC
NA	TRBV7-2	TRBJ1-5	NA	CASSERGGRGVDDQPQHF	TGTGCCAGCAGCGAGAGGGGAGGGAGGGGGGTGGACGATCAGCCCCAGCATTTT
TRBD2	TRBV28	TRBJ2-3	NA	CASVSGGAVTDTQYF	TGTGCCTCGGTTAGCGGGGGGGCCGTCACAGATACGCAGTATTTT
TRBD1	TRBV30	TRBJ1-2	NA	CAWEPVGQGYGYTF	TGTGCCTGGGAGCCCGTGGGACAGGGGTACGGCTACACCTTC
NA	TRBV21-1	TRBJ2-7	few	CASSKAGGTYEQYF	TGTGCCAGCAGCAAAGCGGGGGGAACCTACGAGCAGTACTTC
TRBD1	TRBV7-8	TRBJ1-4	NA	CASSLRDSNEKLFF	TGTGCCAGCAGCCTCCGGGACAGTAATGAAAAACTGTTTTTT
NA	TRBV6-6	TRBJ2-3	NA	CASSQKRGGRTDTQYF	TGTGCCAGCAGTCAAAAAAGGGGGGGCCGCACAGATACGCAGTATTTT
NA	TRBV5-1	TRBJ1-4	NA	CASKFTEGLANEKLFF	TGCGCCAGCAAATTTACCGAGGGTCTGGCTAATGAAAAACTGTTTTTT
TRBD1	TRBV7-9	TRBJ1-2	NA	CASSLAMTGFYGYTF	TGTGCCAGCAGCTTAGCCATGACAGGGTTCTATGGCTACACCTTC
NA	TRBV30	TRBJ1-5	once	CAWREQGWEQPQHF	TGTGCCTGGAGAGAACAGGGTTGGGAGCAGCCCCAGCATTTT
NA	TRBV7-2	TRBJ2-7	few	CASSFGTFYEQYF	TGTGCCAGCAGCTTCGGGACTTTCTACGAGCAGTACTTC